This T cell receptor beta chain was recovered during a study of kidney transplant recipient with SARS-CoV-2 infection. Germline V gene sequence: CDR1 DFQATT, CDR2 SNEGSKA (reference sequence). Trimming removed 0 bases at V and 3 bases at J, with 21 bases between. This CDR3 comprises 17 residues. TCRdb analysed the reads with MiXCR anew, one entry per CDR3 protein. The repertoire includes roughly 230,000 distinct CDR3 sequences, roughly 26% of them detected once, and roughly 7% sits in the top ten. This clonotype was observed many times. This sequence joins TRBV20-1 and TRBJ2-7; perhaps D is TRBD1 or TRBD2 (5 bases each). This specimen consisted of a blood sample, obtained at baseline and on day 111 from a kidney transplant recipient. The origin of this receptor is a male patient aged 30 to 40 who had COVID-19 and was a kidney transplant recipient. Some of the T cells may derive from the graft donor. In DNA form, the CDR3 reads TGCAGTGCTAGAGATCCCTCTTCCGGGACGGAATACTACGAGCAGTACTTC. Amino acid sequence: CSARDPSSGTEYYEQYF.